The rows below give T cell receptor beta chains drawn from one sample of a study of blood T cell repertoires in COVID-19. The protocol was immunoSEQ multiplex PCR, while the TCRdb copy is restricted to in-frame clones and leaves out a portion. The sample records 130,000 to 150,000 clones, roughly 79% being singletons. Sequenced: peripheral blood. All receptors derive from a human donor with acute or convalescent COVID-19. The donor label of this sample is uncertain. Each CDR3 is given without its conserved first and last residue. Size tells how often a clone was seen (once, few, many) or the class of an expanded clone, and some rows leave it out.

clone size,J gene,V gene,CDR3 length,CDR3 protein
NA,TRBJ2-4,TRBV5-1,14,ASSLSYRLVENIQY
once,TRBJ1-3,TRBV5-6,12,ASSTGNSGNTIY
NA,TRBJ1-2,TRBV14,11,ASSQDTGFRYT
once,TRBJ1-2,TRBV7-9,14,ASSLVGTAEDRGYT
NA,TRBJ1-6,TRBV6-1,16,ASSGGGRSLSYNSPLH
NA,TRBJ1-5,TRBV7-2,15,ASSLFSGGLDNQPQH
NA,TRBJ1-2,TRBV7-9,13,ASSLGRRQLGGYT
NA,TRBJ1-2,TRBV12-3/TRBV12-4,10,ASSNRQGGYT
once,TRBJ1-1,TRBV6-5,10,ASRDGQAGAF
NA,TRBJ1-5,TRBV3-1/TRBV3-2,12,ASSRGQLNQPQH
NA,TRBJ1-1,TRBV30,10,AWRVAYTEAF
NA,TRBJ1-1,TRBV5-1,13,ASSPSTYMNTEAF
NA,TRBJ1-1,TRBV5-1,11,ARFRRADTEAF
NA,TRBJ1-2,TRBV29-1,10,SVQQGNYGYT
NA,TRBJ2-1,TRBV4-1,16,ASSQDRGLAGAWNEQF
NA,TRBJ2-3,TRBV15,13,ATSAGRVNVDTQY
NA,TRBJ2-1,TRBV6-5,13,ASSYDRGGGNEQF
few,TRBJ2-2,TRBV18,14,ASSPQSTGNTGELF
NA,TRBJ2-3,TRBV3-1/TRBV3-2,13,ASSQGGSSTDTQY
NA,TRBJ1-2,TRBV12-3/TRBV12-4,10,ASSFQGDGYT
once,TRBJ1-1,TRBV5-5,13,ASSLAAMGSTEAF
NA,TRBJ1-4,TRBV12-3/TRBV12-4,11,ASRGTGDEKLF
NA,TRBJ1-2,TRBV5-1,11,ASSPTEPYGYT
NA,TRBJ1-4,TRBV7-8,10,ASSPHGEKLF
NA,TRBJ2-5,TRBV5-1,12,ASSSTPGGETQY
NA,TRBJ1-2,TRBV12-3/TRBV12-4,11,ASTVTENYGYT
NA,TRBJ2-5,TRBV18,15,ASSPPGSGGPKETQY
NA,TRBJ1-5,TRBV19,13,ASTLDRASNQPQH
NA,TRBJ2-1,TRBV5-1,16,ASSFPATSGGLNNEQF
NA,TRBJ1-1,TRBV10-1,11,ASSEPGVSEAF
NA,TRBJ2-1,TRBV5-1,12,ASSLRTGGNEQF
NA,TRBJ1-1,TRBV27,11,ASSLWEGEEAF
NA,TRBJ1-2,TRBV2,11,ASSRDRVYGYT
many,TRBJ1-3,TRBV21-1,18,ASSKGPGTGVPSSGNTIY
NA,TRBJ1-1,TRBV5-1,12,ASRLTGGSTEAF
NA,TRBJ1-1,TRBV27,14,ASSQAERNLNTEAF
NA,TRBJ1-1,TRBV11-2,13,ASSSYRGGSTEAF
NA,TRBJ1-2,TRBV13,13,ASSPATVGNYGYT
NA,TRBJ1-1,TRBV7-9,10,ASSSPGGETF
NA,TRBJ1-1,TRBV5-4,12,ASSLGTGGTEAF
NA,TRBJ1-1,TRBV11-3,13,ASSLDGQVNTEAF
NA,TRBJ1-6,TRBV7-8,14,ASSLGGRVSNSPLH
NA,TRBJ1-2,TRBV3-1/TRBV3-2,11,ASSSGGTDGYT
few,TRBJ1-2,TRBV7-9,11,ASRGDSFYGYT
NA,TRBJ2-2,TRBV9,15,ASARLAGGQGTGELF
NA,TRBJ1-5,TRBV5-6,12,ASSWTGSNQPQH
few,TRBJ2-2,TRBV5-1,11,ASGGGSTGELF
NA,TRBJ1-6,TRBV6-5,10,AGGTGNSPLH